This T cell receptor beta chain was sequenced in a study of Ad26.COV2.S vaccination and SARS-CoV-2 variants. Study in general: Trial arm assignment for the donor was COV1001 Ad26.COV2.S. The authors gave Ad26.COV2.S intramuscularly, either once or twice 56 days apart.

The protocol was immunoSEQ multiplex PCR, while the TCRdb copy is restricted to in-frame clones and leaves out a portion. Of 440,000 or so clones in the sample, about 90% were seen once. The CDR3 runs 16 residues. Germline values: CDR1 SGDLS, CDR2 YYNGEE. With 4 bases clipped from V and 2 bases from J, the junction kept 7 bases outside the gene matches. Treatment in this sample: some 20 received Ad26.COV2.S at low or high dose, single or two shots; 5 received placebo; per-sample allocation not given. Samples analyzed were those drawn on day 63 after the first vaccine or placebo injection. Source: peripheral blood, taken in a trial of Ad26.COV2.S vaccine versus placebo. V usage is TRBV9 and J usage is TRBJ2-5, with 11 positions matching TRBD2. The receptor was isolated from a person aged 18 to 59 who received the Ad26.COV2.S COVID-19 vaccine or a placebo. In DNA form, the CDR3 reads TGTGCCAGCAGCTCCCGACTAGCGGGGAATCAAGAGACCCAGTACTTC. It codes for CASSSRLAGNQETQYF.